The 19 T cell receptor beta chains below were found in one sample sequenced in a study of tumor-infiltrating lymphocytes in localized non-small cell lung cancer. Generated by immunoSEQ multiplex PCR, the TCRdb table keeps only in-frame clones and is missing some. In the table there are about 23,000 clones, roughly 69% of which are singletons. The sequenced sample consisted of lung tumor tissue. All receptors come from a human donor with non-small cell lung cancer.

This clone was observed once. The V gene is TRBV7-9, the J gene TRBJ2-7, with D unclear. The germline CDR1 and CDR2 sequences are SEHNR and FQNEAQ (reference sequence). V lost 2 bases to trimming and J lost 3 bases, with 5 bases between them. The CDR3 covers 12 residues. The CDR3 DNA reads as TGTGCCAGCAGCTTAACGGGCTACGAGCAGTACTTC. Encoded protein: CASSLTGYEQYF.

The V call is TRBV11-3, the J call TRBJ2-3, with a possible D match to TRBD2 (5 bases). V was cut by 6 bases and J by 4 bases, with 11 bases left in between. The length of the CDR3 is 13 residues. Germline V gives CDR1 SGHNT, CDR2 YENEEA. This chain's CDR3 is CASSWERSDTQYF. The CDR3 DNA reads as TGTGCCAGCAGTTGGGAGAGGTCAGATACGCAGTATTTT.

The rearrangement links TRBV5-1 to TRBJ1-4; D not certain. From germline, CDR1 is SGHRS and CDR2 YFSETQ. V dropped 0 bases and J dropped 11 bases, with 14 bases sitting between them. The CDR3 totals 14 residues. The chain's CDR3 is CASSLGRPPAKLFF. CDR3 DNA sequence: TGCGCCAGCAGCTTGGGGCGGCCTCCCGCCAAACTGTTTTTT.

The rearrangement links TRBV2 to TRBJ2-2, with D possibly matching TRBD1 (6 bases). The CDR3 extends over 13 amino acids. Trimming left V 2 bases short and J 5 bases short, with 6 bases between. The V gene's germline CDR1 is SNHLY and CDR2 FYNNEI. This CDR3 is CASSERGTGELFF. The CDR3 DNA is TGTGCCAGCAGTGAAAGGGGGACCGGGGAGCTGTTTTTT.

By sample fraction, this clone is medium-sized. Other DNA sequences in this sample translate to the same CDR3. The rearrangement links TRBV6-1 to TRBJ2-3; D may correspond to TRBD1 or TRBD2 (5 bases each). The germline CDR1 and CDR2 sequences are MNHNS and SASEGT. V lost 2 bases and J 1 base, leaving 10 bases between the germline ends. The CDR3 loop spans 15 amino acids. CDR3: CASSERGRRTDTQYF. The CDR3 DNA follows: TGTGCCAGCAGTGAACGGGGACGGCGCACAGATACGCAGTATTTT.

The V gene is TRBV30, the J gene TRBJ1-1; 9 nucleotides line up with TRBD1. CDR1 is GTSNPN, CDR2 SVGIG, per germline (reference sequence). The CDR3 totals 12 residues. J was trimmed by 4 bases and V by 5 bases; bases with no gene match: 2. CDR3 loop: CAWDRGVTEAFF. CDR3 coding DNA: TGTGCCTGGGACAGGGGGGTCACTGAAGCTTTCTTT. Together with reference TRBV30 and TRBJ1-1, the CDR3 gives the full variable domain: SQTIHQWPATLVQPVGSPLSLECTVEGTSNPNLYWYRQAAGRGLQLLFYSVGIGQISSEVPQNLSASRPQDRQFILSSKKLLLSDSGFYLCAWDRGVTEAFFGQGTRLTVV.

The chain couples TRBV7-8 to TRBJ2-2; the D gene is possibly TRBD1 (6 bases). Germline-derived CDR1 and CDR2 are SGHVS and FQNEAQ. The V gene lost 6 bases and the J gene lost 5 bases, with 22 bases spanning the gap. The CDR3 totals 17 residues. CDR3 nucleotide sequence: TGTGCCAGCAGTGGGGATCGCTCGGACAGAGGGACCGGGGAGCTGTTTTTT. As protein: CASSGDRSDRGTGELFF.

In its sample, this clone was seen once. The rearrangement uses TRBV10-3 and TRBJ2-7, with 10 bases that match TRBD1. Germline lookup yields CDR1 ENHRY and CDR2 SYGVKD. The CDR3 extends over 14 amino acids. Trimming took 7 bases from V and 2 from J; bases not matched to a gene: 5. The CDR3 sequence is CAIMATGGTYEQYF. The CDR3 DNA is TGTGCCATCATGGCGACAGGGGGCACCTACGAGCAGTACTTC.

This clone was picked up one time. The rearrangement uses TRBV5-1 and TRBJ1-2; no definite D call. This CDR3 contains 15 residues. Germline CDR1 SGHRS, CDR2 YFSETQ. With 0 bases removed from V and 6 bases from J, the gap between germline ends came to 15 bases. The CDR3 loop is CASSLAIWGSDGYTF. CDR3 DNA: TGCGCCAGCAGCTTGGCCATTTGGGGTTCGGATGGCTACACCTTC.

By share, this clone counts as medium-sized. This rearrangement joins TRBV27 to TRBJ1-5; no clear D. CDR1 MNHEY and CDR2 SMNVEV come from the germline V gene (reference sequence). The CDR3 is 14 residues long. V gave up 4 bases and J gave up 7 bases, with 14 bases separating them. For the CDR3, the DNA is TGTGCCAGCAGTTCCGGATACAATGAACAGCCCCAGCATTTT. Translation: CASSSGYNEQPQHF.

The chain links TRBV7-2 to TRBJ2-7; 7 nucleotides agree with TRBD1. The V gene's germline CDR1 is SGHTA and CDR2 FQGNSA. With 2 bases clipped from V and 7 bases from J, the junction kept 2 bases outside the gene matches. This CDR3 contains 12 residues. CDR3 DNA: TGTGCCAGCAGCTTAACAGGGGAAGAGCAGTACTTC. It codes for CASSLTGEEQYF.

V and J are TRBV11-2 and TRBJ2-5; D not certain. CDR3 length equals 15 residues. Germline CDR1 reads SGHAT; CDR2 reads FQNNGV. V dropped 3 bases and J dropped 4 bases, with 15 bases sitting between them. DNA of the CDR3: TGTGCCAGCAGCTTGACCGTTGGGGTAGGAGAGACCCAGTACTTC. Its protein is CASSLTVGVGETQYF.

CDR3 bases: TGTGCCAGCAGCTTAGAAGCCTACTACGAGCAGTACTTC. Protein sequence: CASSLEAYYEQYF. V and J are TRBV7-9 and TRBJ2-7; unclear D gene. Germline V CDR1 and CDR2: SEHNR, FQNEAQ (reference sequence). CDR3 length equals 13 residues. V gave up 1 base and J gave up 3 bases, with 7 bases separating them.

The chain joins TRBV5-1 to TRBJ2-4; D ambiguous. With 2 bases removed from V and 0 bases from J, the gap between germline ends came to 6 bases. The CDR3 covers 14 residues. Germline V gene sequence: CDR1 SGHRS, CDR2 YFSETQ. The CDR3 DNA follows: TGCGCCAGCAGCTTCACTCTAGCCAAAAACATTCAGTACTTC. This translates into CASSFTLAKNIQYF.

The gene calls are TRBV2 and TRBJ2-4, with D perhaps TRBD2 (6 bases). The CDR3 has 14 amino acids. V dropped 4 bases and J dropped 3 bases, with 10 bases sitting between them. CDR1 is SNHLY, CDR2 FYNNEI, per germline. The CDR3 DNA reads as TGTGCCAGCAGTGTCGGGGGAGGCAAAAACATTCAGTACTTC. Encoded protein: CASSVGGGKNIQYF.

Remarks on this clone: Mismatch with germline at one junction end may stem from a read error. The same CDR3 arises from other DNA sequences in this sample as well. V gene TRBV5-1 combines with J gene TRBJ1-2, with 7 bases that match TRBD1. The length of the CDR3 is 14 residues. CDR1 and CDR2 (germline): SGHRS, YFSETQ. This CDR3 reads CASSLGDRDYGYTF. The DNA for the CDR3 is TGTGCCAGCAGCTTGGGGGACAGAGATTATGGCTACACCTTC.

The CDR3 nucleotides are TGTGCCAGCTCACCACCATCTGCTAGCGGGGCCCACGAGACCCAGTACTTC. This gives the protein CASSPPSASGAHETQYF. The V and J genes are TRBV18 and TRBJ2-5; 9 positions agree with TRBD2. V lost 0 bases, J lost 5 bases, and 10 bases stayed unmatched. Germline CDR1 is KGHSH and CDR2 is LQKENI. This CDR3 comprises 17 residues.

The V gene is TRBV9, the J gene TRBJ2-1; D remains ambiguous. Trimming removed 4 bases from V and 4 bases from J, with 9 bases in between. Germline values: CDR1 SGDLS, CDR2 YYNGEE. The CDR3 runs 13 residues. The CDR3 is CASSPRDYNEQFF. The CDR3 coding sequence is TGTGCCAGCAGCCCCCGAGATTACAATGAGCAGTTCTTC.

V usage is TRBV27 and J usage is TRBJ2-7; D possibly corresponds to TRBD1 (6 bases). The CDR3 runs 13 residues. Germline V gene sequence: CDR1 MNHEY, CDR2 SMNVEV (reference sequence). Trimming cost V 5 bases and J 4 bases, with 12 bases left between them. CDR3 nucleotides: TGTGCCAGCAGTAAGACAGGATTGTACGAGCAGTACTTC. The encoded protein is CASSKTGLYEQYF.